Each of the 22 T cell receptor beta chains below was sequenced from the same sample in a study of identical twins. TCRdb ran MiXCR on the 5' RACE reads and lists one entry per CDR3 protein. This repertoire shows under 900,000 distinct CDR3 sequences, 9% to 15% found once; its top ten account for under 2%. The same specimen was also included in a second study, on yellow fever vaccine responses in identical twins.

Sequenced sample: PBMCs. The receptors stem from a woman aged 18-29 years in good health.

This clonotype was detected a few times. The chain couples TRBV27 to TRBJ2-7; D is ambiguous. The CDR3 extends over 12 amino acids. Germline CDR1 and CDR2: MNHEY and SMNVEV (reference sequence). V was pared by 5 bases and J by 3 bases, with 8 bases between. The CDR3 nucleotides are TGTGCCAGCAGTCCAAATATCTACGAGCAGTACTTC. It is translated as CASSPNIYEQYF.

This rearrangement joins TRBV4-1 to TRBJ2-7, with D tentatively TRBD2 (6 bases). V was trimmed by 1 base and J by 3 bases, leaving 13 bases between them. The CDR3 loop spans 15 amino acids. CDR1 and CDR2 (germline): MGHRA, YSYEKL. CDR3 sequence: CASSQVGGRSYEQYF. The CDR3 DNA is TGCGCCAGCAGCCAAGTTGGGGGGAGAAGCTACGAGCAGTACTTC.

This clonotype was observed a single time. The gene calls are TRBV2 and TRBJ2-2; D possibly corresponds to TRBD1 (5 bases). CDR3 length: 17 amino acids. V was clipped by 6 bases and J by 2 bases, with 19 bases between them. The V gene's germline CDR1 is SNHLY and CDR2 FYNNEI. Here the CDR3 DNA reads TGTGCCAGCAGGACCCCTCAAATGGACATCAACACCGGGGAGCTGTTTTTT. Encoded protein: CASRTPQMDINTGELFF. Full variable domain (outside the CDR3, taken from reference TRBV2 and TRBJ2-2): EPEVTQTPSHQVTQMGQEVILRCVPISNHLYFYWYRQILGQKVEFLVSFYNNEISEKSEIFDDQFSVERPDGSNFTLKIRSTKLEDSAMYFCASRTPQMDINTGELFFGEGSRLTVL.

This sequence joins TRBV3-1 and TRBJ2-4; D not certain. Germline CDR1 is LGHDT and CDR2 is YNNKEL (reference sequence). The V gene lost 1 base and the J gene lost 8 bases, with 15 bases spanning the gap. The CDR3 has 15 residues. CDR3 nucleotide sequence: TGTGCCAGCAGCCAAGGAACGGCCAAGGGCCACATTCAGTACTTC. Translation gives CASSQGTAKGHIQYF.

This clonotype was counted a few times. This rearrangement joins TRBV7-9 to TRBJ1-1; maybe TRBD1 (6 bases). In germline, CDR1 is SEHNR, CDR2 FQNEAQ (reference sequence). This CDR3 spans 16 amino acids. Trimming removed 5 bases at V and 1 base at J, with 17 bases between. CDR3 amino acids: CASSPSLGTPNTEAFF. For the CDR3, the DNA is TGTGCCAGCAGCCCGAGTTTGGGGACACCGAACACTGAAGCTTTCTTT.

In its sample, this clonotype was seen a few times. This sequence joins TRBV12-3 or TRBV12-4 and TRBJ2-7, with D tentatively TRBD1 (6 bases). The ends were cut back, 2 bases at V and 2 bases at J, with 13 bases in the middle. There are 15 residues in the CDR3. In DNA form, the CDR3 reads TGTGCCAGCAGTTTAATGGGGGCCGGGACCTACGAGCAGTACTTC. This sequence encodes CASSLMGAGTYEQYF.

This clonotype was detected ten times or more. The V gene is TRBV10-3, the J gene TRBJ2-2, with 7 bases identical to TRBD2. J was trimmed by 3 bases and V by 11 bases; bases with no gene match: 6. The CDR3 is made up of 13 amino acids. Germline V gene lookup returns CDR1 ENHRY and CDR2 SYGVKD. The CDR3 nucleotides are TGTGCCCTCGGGGGGTCACACACCGGGGAGCTGTTTTTT. This gives the protein CALGGSHTGELFF.

This clonotype was detected many times. The chain recombines TRBV4-1 with TRBJ1-6; D gene ambiguous. The V gene lost 0 bases and the J gene lost 0 bases, with 9 bases spanning the gap. The CDR3 totals 17 residues. Germline V CDR1 and CDR2: MGHRA, YSYEKL. CDR3 bases: TGCGCCAGCAGCCAAGAGCCGGCAAGCTCCTATAATTCACCCCTCCACTTT. Protein product: CASSQEPASSYNSPLHF.

This clonotype was observed a few times. CDR3 nucleotide sequence: TGCAGTGCTAGGGAAAATCACGACACCGGGGAGCTGTTTTTT. It yields the protein CSARENHDTGELFF. The rearrangement uses TRBV20-1 and TRBJ2-2; no clear D. The V end lost 3 bases, the J end lost 3 bases, and 11 bases lay between the germline ends. The CDR3 covers 14 residues. Looked up from germline, CDR1 is DFQATT and CDR2 is SNEGSKA (reference sequence).

This clonotype has only a few counts. The chain uses TRBV20-1 and TRBJ2-1; TRBD2 agrees at 11 bases. V was pared by 0 bases and J by 0 bases, with 7 bases of the junction left unmatched. This CDR3 has 18 residues. Germline CDR1 reads DFQATT; CDR2 reads SNEGSKA (reference sequence). The CDR3, as DNA: TGCAGTGCTAGAGATCTAGCGGGAGGTCTCAGCTCCTACAATGAGCAGTTCTTC. It translates to CSARDLAGGLSSYNEQFF.

The CDR3 DNA sequence: TGTGCCACTAATCCGGGCCCGAACACCGGGGAGCTGTTTTTT. Protein product: CATNPGPNTGELFF. The chain joins TRBV24-1 to TRBJ2-2; D unclear. Trimming took 10 bases from V and 0 from J, leaving 11 bases between them. Germline assignment: CDR1 KGHDR and CDR2 SFDVKD. The CDR3 is 14 residues long.

The chain combines TRBV28 with TRBJ2-3; D may match TRBD1 or TRBD2 (5 bases each). This CDR3 region has 14 residues. The V gene lost 6 bases and the J gene lost 2 bases, with 12 bases spanning the gap. Germline CDR1 reads MDHEN; CDR2 reads SYDVKM. This CDR3 is CASSQGPPTDTQYF. CDR3 nucleotide sequence: TGTGCCAGCAGCCAGGGACCTCCCACAGATACGCAGTATTTT. The whole variable domain, remainder taken from reference TRBV28 and TRBJ2-3, is DVKVTQSSRYLVKRTGEKVFLECVQDMDHENMFWYRQDPGLGLRLIYFSYDVKMKEKGDIPEGYSVSREKKERFSLILESASTNQTSMYLCASSQGPPTDTQYFGPGTRLTVL.

The V and J genes are TRBV12-3 or TRBV12-4 and TRBJ2-1, with D possibly being TRBD2 (5 bases). The CDR3 covers 16 residues. The ends were cut back, 4 bases at V and 7 bases at J, with 20 bases in the middle. CDR3 sequence (DNA): TGTGCCAGCAGTTGGAGGAGCACCTCCACGAGGAATGAGCAGTTCTTC. This encodes CASSWRSTSTRNEQFF.

The rearrangement joins TRBV27 to TRBJ2-2; no clear D gene. CDR3 length equals 12 residues. The V gene lost 9 bases and the J gene lost 2 bases, with 7 bases spanning the gap. Germline V CDR1 and CDR2: MNHEY, SMNVEV (reference sequence). Here the CDR3 reads CARTINTGELFF. As DNA, the CDR3 is TGTGCCAGGACAATTAACACCGGGGAGCTGTTTTTT.

The rearrangement links TRBV2 to TRBJ2-7; D is perhaps TRBD2 (6 bases). The CDR3 is 14 amino acids. The germline V gene has CDR1 SNHLY and CDR2 FYNNEI. Trimming removed 6 bases from V and 4 bases from J, with 16 bases in between. CDR3 region: CASRYALGGYEQYV. CDR3 in DNA: TGTGCCAGCAGATATGCCCTGGGGGGATACGAGCAGTACGTC.

The rearrangement links TRBV7-9 to TRBJ2-7; 8 bases are a match to TRBD2. This CDR3 has 13 residues. Per germline, CDR1 SEHNR and CDR2 FQNEAQ (reference sequence). V trimming: 8 bases; J trimming: 4 bases; junction bases outside the gene matches: 7. In DNA form, the CDR3 reads TGTGCCAGCTCCGGGACTAGTAATTACGAGCAGTACGTC. Translating gives CASSGTSNYEQYV.

In DNA form, the CDR3 reads TGTGCCAGCAGCCAAGCGACCCCCTCGTTAGCCGGCATTCAGTACTTC. Its translation is CASSQATPSLAGIQYF. The chain couples TRBV3-1 to TRBJ2-4; D is undetermined. This CDR3 region has 16 residues. Germline-derived CDR1 and CDR2 are LGHDT and YNNKEL (reference sequence). Trimming shortened V by 1 base and J by 9 bases, and 19 bases separated the two germline ends.

A few counts support this clonotype. CDR3 in amino acids: CASSPPLGQDSNEQFF. The CDR3 DNA reads as TGTGCCAGCTCACCACCGTTAGGACAGGATAGTAATGAGCAGTTCTTC. This rearrangement joins TRBV18 to TRBJ2-1; TRBD1 agrees at 7 bases. The CDR3 sequence is 16 residues long. Germline CDR1 reads KGHSH; CDR2 reads LQKENI. Trimming at V came to 0 bases and at J to 7 bases, leaving 9 bases not matched to a gene.

The gene calls are TRBV5-6 and TRBJ2-3; D unclear. Germline V gene lookup returns CDR1 SGHDT and CDR2 YYEEEE. V was shortened by 0 bases and J by 2 bases, with 10 bases between the two germline ends. The length of the CDR3 is 15 residues. In DNA form, the CDR3 reads TGTGCCAGCAGCTTGGTGTCTACAGTCACAGATACGCAGTATTTT. Translating it yields CASSLVSTVTDTQYF.

The chain recombines TRBV3-1 with TRBJ2-1, with a weak D call TRBD2 (5 bases). This CDR3 comprises 15 residues. V lost 0 bases to trimming and J lost 5 bases, with 11 bases between them. Germline lookup yields CDR1 LGHDT and CDR2 YNNKEL (reference sequence). This CDR3 is CASSQEGSSHNEQFF. CDR3 nucleotides: TGTGCCAGCAGCCAAGAGGGATCTAGCCACAATGAGCAGTTCTTC.

The chain is built from TRBV20-1 and TRBJ2-3; D is undetermined. The V and J ends lost 5 bases and 0 bases respectively, with 12 bases between them. The CDR3 contains 14 residues. CDR1 and CDR2 from the germline V gene are DFQATT and SNEGSKA (reference sequence). In DNA form, the CDR3 reads TGCAGTGCTCCCCCCTCCGGTAGCACAGATACGCAGTATTTT. It codes for CSAPPSGSTDTQYF.

This clonotype was seen many times. V usage is TRBV6-1 and J usage is TRBJ2-5, with D maybe TRBD2 (6 bases). Germline CDR1 reads MNHNS; CDR2 reads SASEGT. The CDR3 covers 14 residues. Trimming pared 5 bases from V and 5 bases from J, leaving 15 bases between. This CDR3 reads CASSRETPRETQYF. The CDR3 nucleotides are TGTGCCAGCAGTCGGGAGACTCCCCGGGAGACCCAGTACTTC.